This entry lists 20 T cell receptor beta chains sequenced from one sample in a study of shared clonotypes between healthy human individuals (dated by TCRdb to 2020 to 2022). The library was produced with the immunoSEQ multiplex PCR assay. In its TCRdb copy, this immuneACCESS table keeps in-frame sequences only and misses some clones. Where compared with another copy, unresolved V genes explain less than half of these, and the others have no known cause. The sample table records approximately 2.5 million clones; around nine tenths of these occur just once. Around 0.14% of the sample rests with the top ten. The source material was naive CD4+ T cells sorted from blood. Interpreted using the paper, the cell subset or site label stands for: CD45RA+ positively selected. The receptors originated from a man aged 18-30 years in good health.

CDR3 nucleotide sequence: TGTGCCAGTAGTAATCTAGCGGGAGTAGGTGAGCAGTACTTC. Amino acids: CASSNLAGVGEQYF. The chain joins TRBV19 to TRBJ2-7, with 10 nucleotides matching TRBD2. The germline V gene encodes CDR1 LNHDA and CDR2 SQIVND (reference sequence). The CDR3 runs 14 residues. Trimming at V came to 4 bases and at J to 7 bases, leaving 7 bases not matched to a gene.

This chain's CDR3 is CASSEGTSGVNPYEQYF. Here the CDR3 DNA reads TGTGCCAGCAGTGAAGGGACTAGCGGGGTGAACCCCTACGAGCAGTACTTC. The V and J genes are TRBV9 and TRBJ2-7; 13 nucleotides line up with TRBD2. The CDR3 runs 17 residues. Germline CDR1 and CDR2: SGDLS and YYNGEE. V was pared by 5 bases and J by 2 bases, with 10 bases of the junction left unmatched.

Only one count was recorded for this clone. The same CDR3 is also encoded by other DNA sequences in this sample. This rearrangement joins TRBV29-1 to TRBJ2-7; D is possibly TRBD1 (6 bases). V shed 6 bases and J shed 2 bases, with 8 bases lying between them. Germline loops: CDR1 SQVTM, CDR2 ANQGSEA. The CDR3 extends over 11 amino acids. For the CDR3, the DNA is TGCAGCGTGGGACAAGCCTACGAGCAGTACTTC. It encodes CSVGQAYEQYF.

This sequence joins TRBV5-1 and TRBJ2-1, with unresolved D. This CDR3 contains 15 residues. Looked up from germline, CDR1 is SGHRS and CDR2 is YFSETQ. Between the trimmed V and J ends, which lost 0 bases and 0 bases, there was a span of 7 bases. Here the CDR3 DNA reads TGCGCCAGCAGCTTGGTCCTAAGCTCCTACAATGAGCAGTTCTTC. It codes for CASSLVLSSYNEQFF.

The chain has TRBV4-1 and TRBJ1-6, with D possibly TRBD1 on 5 matching bases. V gave up 2 bases and J gave up 0 bases, with 20 bases separating them. The CDR3 has 20 residues. CDR1 is MGHRA, CDR2 YSYEKL, per germline. CDR3 bases: TGCGCCAGCAGCCAATGGGGGGTGACGGCCTCGAGCTCCTATAATTCACCCCTCCACTTT. Amino acids: CASSQWGVTASSSYNSPLHF.

The chain joins TRBV5-4 to TRBJ2-5; D call uncertain. With 5 bases removed from V and 5 bases from J, the gap between germline ends came to 19 bases. The CDR3 runs 15 residues. The germline CDR1 and CDR2 sequences are SGHNT and YYREEE (reference sequence). CDR3 loop: CASSPGPSERETQYF. The CDR3 DNA is TGTGCCAGCAGTCCCGGGCCTTCGGAGAGGGAGACCCAGTACTTC.

About this clone itself: Other DNA sequences in the sample encode the same CDR3. In DNA form, the CDR3 reads TGCGCCAGCAGCTTGGATGGGGTGGGCACAGATACGCAGTATTTT. The encoded protein is CASSLDGVGTDTQYF. The chain joins TRBV5-1 to TRBJ2-3; no definite D call. V lost 0 bases, J lost 1 base, and 9 bases lay in between. CDR3 length equals 15 residues. Germline values: CDR1 SGHRS, CDR2 YFSETQ. Supplemented by reference TRBV5-1 and TRBJ2-3, the full variable domain reads KAGVTQTPRYLIKTRGQQVTLSCSPISGHRSVSWYQQTPGQGLQFLFEYFSETQRNKGNFPGRFSGRQFSNSRSEMNVSTLELGDSALYLCASSLDGVGTDTQYFGPGTRLTVL.

The genes are TRBV19 and TRBJ1-6; perhaps TRBD1 as D (6 bases). The germline V gene encodes CDR1 LNHDA and CDR2 SQIVND (reference sequence). V lost 6 bases, J lost 6 bases, and 9 bases lay in between. The CDR3 sequence is 13 residues long. CDR3 region: CASRDSINSPLHF. CDR3 DNA sequence: TGTGCCAGTAGGGACAGTATTAATTCACCCCTCCACTTT. The full variable domain, in which reference TRBV19 and TRBJ1-6 provide the parts outside the CDR3, is DGGITQSPKYLFRKEGQNVTLSCEQNLNHDAMYWYRQDPGQGLRLIYYSQIVNDFQKGDIAEGYSVSREKKESFPLTVTSAQKNPTAFYLCASRDSINSPLHFGNGTRLTVT.

V and J are TRBV7-9 and TRBJ1-1; D possibly corresponds to TRBD1 (5 bases). Trimming left V 5 bases short and J 0 bases short, with 19 bases between. Germline V lookup: CDR1 SEHNR, CDR2 FQNEAQ (reference sequence). The CDR3 has 17 amino acids. CDR3 region: CASSELPGRYLNTEAFF. For the CDR3, the DNA is TGTGCCAGCAGCGAGCTCCCGGGACGCTACCTGAACACTGAAGCTTTCTTT.

This rearrangement joins TRBV30 to TRBJ2-3; the D is unclear. V gave up 4 bases and J gave up 2 bases, with 7 bases separating them. Germline CDR1 and CDR2: GTSNPN and SVGIG (reference sequence). The CDR3 has 12 residues. The CDR3 is CAWKPLTDTQYF. The DNA of the CDR3 is TGTGCCTGGAAGCCCCTCACAGATACGCAGTATTTT. The variable domain in full, with the rest retrieved from reference TRBV30 and TRBJ2-3, is SQTIHQWPATLVQPVGSPLSLECTVEGTSNPNLYWYRQAAGRGLQLLFYSVGIGQISSEVPQNLSASRPQDRQFILSSKKLLLSDSGFYLCAWKPLTDTQYFGPGTRLTVL.

The rearrangement uses TRBV18 and TRBJ1-4; maybe TRBD1 (5 bases). CDR1 and CDR2 (germline): KGHSH, LQKENI. Trimming took 1 base from V and 2 from J, leaving 14 bases between them. This CDR3 region has 17 residues. CDR3 protein: CASSPRQVGATNEKLFF. DNA for the CDR3: TGTGCCAGCTCACCACGCCAGGTCGGGGCGACTAATGAAAAACTGTTTTTT.

This sequence joins TRBV7-2 and TRBJ1-4; tentative D call: TRBD1 (6 bases). Germline V gene lookup returns CDR1 SGHTA and CDR2 FQGNSA. Between the trimmed V and J ends, which lost 7 bases and 3 bases, there was a span of 15 bases. This CDR3 contains 15 residues. This CDR3 reads CASTLGAGPNEKLFF. The CDR3 DNA is TGTGCCAGCACCTTGGGGGCAGGCCCTAATGAAAAACTGTTTTTT.

V gene TRBV4-2 combines with J gene TRBJ2-3, with TRBD1 as a possible D gene (6 bases). The ends were cut back, 0 bases at V and 0 bases at J, with 10 bases in the middle. The CDR3 covers 16 residues. Germline values: CDR1 LGHNA, CDR2 YNFKEQ. The CDR3 DNA sequence: TGTGCCAGCAGCCAAGAAAGGCAGGGGAGCACAGATACGCAGTATTTT. Translating gives CASSQERQGSTDTQYF.

This chain joins TRBV27 and TRBJ2-7, with D uncertain. The CDR3 totals 14 residues. Trimming pared 5 bases from V and 0 bases from J, leaving 11 bases between. Germline CDR1 and CDR2: MNHEY and SMNVEV (reference sequence). The CDR3 loop reads CASSTSGDSYEQYF. The CDR3 DNA reads as TGTGCCAGCAGTACTTCTGGGGACTCCTACGAGCAGTACTTC.

The chain carries TRBV4-1 and TRBJ2-3, with 7 bases that match TRBD2. CDR3 length equals 17 residues. CDR1 is MGHRA, CDR2 YSYEKL, per germline. V lost 1 base and J lost 1; bases outside the gene matches: 8. In nucleotides, the CDR3 is TGCGCCAGCAGCCAAGTGTCTGGCGGGAGTCGCACAGATACGCAGTATTTT. This encodes CASSQVSGGSRTDTQYF.

This chain links TRBV11-2 with TRBJ2-5, with 8 bases aligning to TRBD1. CDR3 size: 17 residues. Germline trimming cut 5 bases from V and 4 bases from J; bases unmatched to any gene: 15. Germline CDR1 SGHAT, CDR2 FQNNGV. DNA of the CDR3: TGTGCCAGCAGCCGCTACGGAGGACAGGGCTGGGGAGAGACCCAGTACTTC. It yields the protein CASSRYGGQGWGETQYF.

The chain couples TRBV23-1 to TRBJ1-2; D unresolved. TRBV23-1 is reported as an ORF; its role is uncertain. V was trimmed by 9 bases and J by 8 bases, leaving 10 bases between them. The CDR3 runs to 10 residues. CDR3 sequence (DNA): TGCGCCAGGGGGTACGGGGGCTACACCTTC. It translates to CARGYGGYTF.

This rearrangement joins TRBV5-6 to TRBJ2-1, with no clear D. The CDR3 contains 11 residues. Per the germline V gene, CDR1 is SGHDT and CDR2 is YYEEEE. The V end lost 1 base, the J end lost 14 bases, and 10 bases lay between the germline ends. Written as DNA, the CDR3 is TGTGCCAGCAGCTTGTTAGCTCCGGAGTTCTTC. Translating it yields CASSLLAPEFF.

This clone showed up just once. V gene TRBV5-1 combines with J gene TRBJ2-2; D is unclear. The germline V gene has CDR1 SGHRS and CDR2 YFSETQ. The CDR3 contains 14 residues. Trimming removed 5 bases at V and 3 bases at J, with 11 bases between. The CDR3 DNA reads TGCGCCAGCAGGAGTCAGCCCGACACCGGGGAGCTGTTTTTT. Translating gives CASRSQPDTGELFF.

V usage is TRBV19 and J usage is TRBJ1-4; the D is unclear. There are 12 residues in the CDR3. V shed 6 bases and J shed 7 bases, with 9 bases lying between them. Germline CDR1 LNHDA, CDR2 SQIVND (reference sequence). The chain's CDR3 is CASSFSTEKLFF. CDR3 in DNA: TGTGCCAGTAGCTTTTCGACTGAAAAACTGTTTTTT.